This T cell receptor beta chain was obtained from a study of shared clonotypes between healthy human individuals. Assay: immunoSEQ multiplex PCR; the TCRdb copy retains only in-frame clones and omits some. The sample holds about 2 million clones; roughly 96% are singletons and the top ten take more than 0.1%. CDR1 SGHTA and CDR2 FQGNSA come from the germline V gene. CDR3 length equals 16 residues. V lost 3 bases to trimming and J lost 0 bases; unmatched junction nucleotides: 5. The V call is TRBV7-2, the J call TRBJ2-7, with 10 positions matching TRBD1. This clonotype was sampled from a man aged 18 to 30 in good health. The sample comprised naive CD4+ T cells sorted from blood. This sample's subset: CD45RA+ positively selected. The CDR3 sequence: CASSLPGQGFSYEQYF. In nucleotides, the CDR3 is TGTGCCAGCAGCTTGCCGGGACAGGGGTTCTCCTACGAGCAGTACTTC.